This T cell receptor beta chain appears in the sequencing data of a study of response to subunit inactivated influenza vaccine. Using its own MiXCR run on the RT-PCR reads, TCRdb lists one record per CDR3 protein. The sample holds about 540,000 distinct CDR3 sequences, around a quarter seen once. In germline, CDR1 is SQVTM, CDR2 ANQGSEA. The V end was cut by 7 bases, the J end by 1 base, with 12 bases between. The CDR3 totals 13 residues. The sample was also linked to a second study, of T cells expressing NK-cell markers. As that study records: TCR beta libraries carry UMIs added by 5'RACE template switching. Seven donors tested HCMV-seropositive and one tested seronegative among the eight sequenced.

This receptor was identified in a middle-aged man who received an inactivated influenza vaccine. The chain recombines TRBV29-1 with TRBJ2-3; D assignment may be TRBD1 or TRBD2 (6 bases each). The material was CD4+ T cells sorted from PBMCs, obtained roughly 12 days after vaccination. The CDR3 here is CSEGDLGTDTQYF. The CDR3 coding sequence is TGCAGCGAGGGGGACTTAGGCACAGATACGCAGTATTTT.